One and the same sample provided the 20 T cell receptor beta chains below, sequenced in a study of shared T cell receptors in the human thymus. Repertoires were generated with immunoSEQ multiplex PCR, while TCRdb's copy carries only in-frame clones and drops some. The table shows around 730,000 clones, with approximately 85% occurring only once. Another study also made use of these data, one on human thymus T cells.

Material: thymocytes. These receptors came from a girl less than two years old with a congenital heart defect.

The chain is built from TRBV7-2 and TRBJ1-1; weak D call: TRBD1 (5 bases). The CDR3 is 14 residues long. Germline values: CDR1 SGHTA, CDR2 FQGNSA. V dropped 2 bases and J dropped 5 bases, with 12 bases sitting between them. For the CDR3, the DNA is TGTGCCAGCAGCTTAAGCCGGGGGTGGACTGAAGCTTTCTTT. Amino acids: CASSLSRGWTEAFF.

A few counts support this clone. V is TRBV18 and J is TRBJ1-2, with D uncertain. The V gene's germline CDR1 is KGHSH and CDR2 LQKENI. This CDR3 contains 15 residues. V lost 4 bases to trimming and J lost 3 bases, with 15 bases between them. The CDR3 sequence is CASSHALAVDYGYTF. In DNA form, the CDR3 reads TGTGCCAGCTCACACGCCTTAGCGGTGGACTATGGCTACACCTTC.

This chain joins TRBV20-1 and TRBJ2-5, with no clear D. The CDR3 spans 10 residues. The ends were cut back, 6 bases at V and 4 bases at J, with 6 bases in the middle. The germline V gene encodes CDR1 DFQATT and CDR2 SNEGSKA (reference sequence). This chain's CDR3 is CSAAGETQYF. For the CDR3, the DNA is TGCAGTGCAGCCGGAGAGACCCAGTACTTC.

The rearrangement links TRBV6-5 to TRBJ2-2, with unresolved D. Germline CDR1 and CDR2: MNHEY and SVGAGI. CDR3 length equals 14 residues. Trimming removed 4 bases at V and 6 bases at J, with 12 bases between. CDR3 amino acids: CASSWLGKAGELFF. CDR3 sequence (DNA): TGTGCCAGCAGTTGGCTGGGCAAGGCCGGGGAGCTGTTTTTT.

This chain links TRBV27 with TRBJ1-4, with D possibly TRBD1 on 6 matching bases. The CDR3 contains 14 residues. Germline lookup yields CDR1 MNHEY and CDR2 SMNVEV (reference sequence). V gave up 10 bases and J gave up 0 bases, with 12 bases separating them. The CDR3 sequence: CATSGQSTNEKLFF. The CDR3, as DNA: TGTGCCACCTCAGGACAGTCAACTAATGAAAAACTGTTTTTT.

The V and J genes are TRBV5-1 and TRBJ2-7; 10 positions match TRBD1. Germline CDR1 and CDR2: SGHRS and YFSETQ. CDR3 length: 17 residues. V gave up 0 bases and J gave up 5 bases; unmatched junction bases: 11. CDR3 residues: CASSLASWGDRGNEQYF. The CDR3 bases are TGCGCCAGCAGCTTGGCATCCTGGGGGGACAGGGGTAACGAGCAGTACTTC.

The gene calls are TRBV28 and TRBJ1-5, with 8 positions matching TRBD1. The V and J ends lost 5 bases and 5 bases, in that order; junction bases with no gene match: 11. The CDR3 consists of 16 residues. Per germline, CDR1 MDHEN and CDR2 SYDVKM. The DNA for the CDR3 is TGTGCCAGCAGTAATTCTGCGGGACAGGTCTATCAGCCCCAGCATTTT. Translating it yields CASSNSAGQVYQPQHF.

V usage is TRBV7-9 and J usage is TRBJ1-1, with D perhaps TRBD1 (5 bases). Germline CDR1 is SEHNR and CDR2 is FQNEAQ (reference sequence). Trimming shortened V by 4 bases and J by 6 bases, and 18 bases separated the two germline ends. The CDR3 covers 15 residues. The CDR3 is CASSSLSTDGAEAFF. As DNA, the CDR3 is TGTGCCAGCAGCTCCCTATCGACAGATGGGGCTGAAGCTTTCTTT.

The rearrangement uses TRBV5-1 and TRBJ1-1, with TRBD1 matching over 7 bases. CDR1 SGHRS and CDR2 YFSETQ come from the germline V gene. With 0 bases clipped from V and 6 bases from J, the junction kept 20 bases outside the gene matches. This CDR3 comprises 19 residues. CDR3 nucleotide sequence: TGCGCCAGCAGCTTGGAGGTCCGCGCCCCGACAGGGCCCAGGGCTGAAGCTTTCTTT. It codes for CASSLEVRAPTGPRAEAFF.

The chain employs TRBV5-1 and TRBJ1-1; no reliable D call. The ends were cut back, 3 bases at V and 1 base at J, with 13 bases in the middle. This CDR3 region has 15 residues. CDR1 and CDR2 from the germline V gene are SGHRS and YFSETQ. Written as DNA, the CDR3 is TGCGCCAGCAGCTCCCCGGACTCCGCGAACACTGAAGCTTTCTTT. Translating it yields CASSSPDSANTEAFF.

This sequence joins TRBV30 and TRBJ1-4; no clear D. The CDR3 totals 16 residues. The germline CDR1 and CDR2 sequences are GTSNPN and SVGIG (reference sequence). Trimming removed 0 bases at V and 0 bases at J, with 11 bases between. The CDR3 sequence is CAWSVRGRTTNEKLFF. The CDR3 DNA reads as TGTGCCTGGAGTGTACGGGGAAGGACAACTAATGAAAAACTGTTTTTT.

V usage is TRBV6-5 and J usage is TRBJ1-2; 8 positions match TRBD1. Trimming cost V 7 bases and J 9 bases; bases outside gene matches: 7. Germline CDR1 and CDR2: MNHEY and SVGAGI. This CDR3 is built from 12 residues. The CDR3 DNA is TGTGCCAGCAAGGACAGGGTAGATCGCTACACCTTC. It yields the protein CASKDRVDRYTF.

This rearrangement joins TRBV6-6 to TRBJ1-2; tentatively, D is TRBD1 (6 bases). Trimming pared 6 bases from V and 9 bases from J, leaving 17 bases between. CDR3 length equals 13 residues. Per the germline V gene, CDR1 is MNHNY and CDR2 is SVGAGI (reference sequence). CDR3 sequence reads: CASRGSGTKSYTF. The CDR3 DNA sequence: TGTGCCAGCAGGGGATCCGGGACAAAGAGCTACACCTTC.

This chain joins TRBV21-1 and TRBJ1-4; TRBD1, as called in the table, went unchecked against the DNA. TRBV21-1 is a listed pseudogene. The CDR3 loop spans 18 amino acids. DNA of the CDR3: TGTGCCAGCAGCACTATGACAGGGGTCCCAACCGATTGGGAAAAACTGTTTTTT. Translated, it gives CASSTMTGVPTDWEKLFF.

The chain links TRBV7-2 to TRBJ2-3, with a possible D match to TRBD1 (6 bases). Germline CDR1 and CDR2: SGHTA and FQGNSA. The V gene lost 5 bases and the J gene lost 1 base, with 19 bases spanning the gap. The length of the CDR3 is 17 residues. The CDR3 DNA reads TGTGCCAGCAGCCCCGCCCCCTGGCAGGGGCGCACAGATACGCAGTATTTT. Protein: CASSPAPWQGRTDTQYF.

The chain couples TRBV28 to TRBJ2-7, with 7 bases identical to TRBD1. Trimming removed 7 bases from V and 6 bases from J; junction bases left unmatched: 15. Germline V lookup: CDR1 MDHEN, CDR2 SYDVKM. The CDR3 runs to 15 residues. The CDR3 nucleotides read TGTGCCAGCACAGAGACAGGGAAGTTTCACGGCGAGCAGTACTTC. Translation gives CASTETGKFHGEQYF. The full variable domain, completed using reference TRBV28 and TRBJ2-7, is DVKVTQSSRYLVKRTGEKVFLECVQDMDHENMFWYRQDPGLGLRLIYFSYDVKMKEKGDIPEGYSVSREKKERFSLILESASTNQTSMYLCASTETGKFHGEQYFGPGTRLTVT.

The chain joins TRBV6-5 to TRBJ2-7; tentatively, D is TRBD1 (5 bases). Trimming took 6 bases from V and 5 from J, leaving 14 bases between them. Germline CDR1 and CDR2: MNHEY and SVGAGI. This CDR3 comprises 13 residues. The CDR3 reads CASSHRNGHEQYF. As DNA, the CDR3 is TGTGCCAGCAGCCACAGGAATGGCCACGAGCAGTACTTC.

The V gene is TRBV27, the J gene TRBJ2-7; 9 bases agree with TRBD2. V trimming: 5 bases; J trimming: 3 bases; junction bases outside the gene matches: 8. Germline V gives CDR1 MNHEY, CDR2 SMNVEV (reference sequence). This CDR3 contains 15 residues. CDR3 amino acids: CASSRGTSRNYEQYF. CDR3 nucleotides: TGTGCCAGCAGTCGCGGGACTAGCCGTAACTACGAGCAGTACTTC.

The gene calls are TRBV5-4 and TRBJ2-7; D possibly corresponds to TRBD2 (7 bases). This CDR3 region has 14 residues. The germline CDR1 and CDR2 sequences are SGHNT and YYREEE (reference sequence). V dropped 5 bases and J dropped 2 bases, with 14 bases sitting between them. In DNA form, the CDR3 reads TGTGCCAGCAGTTTAGGGGGGGTTACCTACGAGCAGTACTTC. It specifies CASSLGGVTYEQYF.

This rearrangement joins TRBV5-6 to TRBJ1-1, with D unresolved. The CDR3 is made up of 14 amino acids. CDR1 and CDR2 (germline): SGHDT, YYEEEE. Trimming pared 0 bases from V and 5 bases from J, leaving 11 bases between. CDR3 protein: CASSLDGEETEAFF. The CDR3 DNA sequence: TGTGCCAGCAGCTTGGACGGGGAAGAGACTGAAGCTTTCTTT. Together with reference TRBV5-6 and TRBJ1-1, the CDR3 gives the full variable domain: DAGVTQSPTHLIKTRGQQVTLRCSPKSGHDTVSWYQQALGQGPQFIFQYYEEEERQRGNFPDRFSGHQFPNYSSELNVNALLLGDSALYLCASSLDGEETEAFFGQGTRLTVV.